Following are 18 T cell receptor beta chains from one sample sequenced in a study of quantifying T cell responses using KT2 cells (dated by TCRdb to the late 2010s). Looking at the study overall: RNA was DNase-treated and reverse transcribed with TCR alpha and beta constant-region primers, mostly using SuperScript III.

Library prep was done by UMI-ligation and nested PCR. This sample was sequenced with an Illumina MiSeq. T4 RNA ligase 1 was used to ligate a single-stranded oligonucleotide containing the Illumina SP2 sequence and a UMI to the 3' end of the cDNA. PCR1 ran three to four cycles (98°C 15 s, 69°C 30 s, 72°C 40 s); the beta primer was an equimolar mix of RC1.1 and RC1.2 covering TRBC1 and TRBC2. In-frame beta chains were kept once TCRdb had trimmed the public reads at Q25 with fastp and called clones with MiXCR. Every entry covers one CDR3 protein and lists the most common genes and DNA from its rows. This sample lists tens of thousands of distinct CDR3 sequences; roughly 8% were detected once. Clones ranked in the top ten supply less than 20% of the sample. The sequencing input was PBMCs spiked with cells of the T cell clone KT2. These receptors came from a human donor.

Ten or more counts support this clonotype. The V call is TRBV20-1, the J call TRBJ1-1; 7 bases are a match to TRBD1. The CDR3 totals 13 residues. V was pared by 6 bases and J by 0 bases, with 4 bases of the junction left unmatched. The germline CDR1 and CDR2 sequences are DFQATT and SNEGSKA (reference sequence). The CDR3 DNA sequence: TGCAGTGCCCTGGGACAGTTGAACACTGAAGCTTTCTTT. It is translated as CSALGQLNTEAFF.

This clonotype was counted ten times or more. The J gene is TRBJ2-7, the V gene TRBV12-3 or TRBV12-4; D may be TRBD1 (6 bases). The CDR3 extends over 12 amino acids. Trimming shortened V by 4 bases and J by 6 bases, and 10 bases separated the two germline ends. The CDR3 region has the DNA TGTGCCAGCAGTTCCACAGGGAGCGAGCAGTACTTC. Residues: CASSSTGSEQYF.

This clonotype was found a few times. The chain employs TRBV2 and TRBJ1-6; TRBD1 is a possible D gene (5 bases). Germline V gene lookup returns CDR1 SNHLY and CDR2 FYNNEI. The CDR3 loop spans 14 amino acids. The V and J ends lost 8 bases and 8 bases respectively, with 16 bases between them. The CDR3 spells CASQKGTRYSPLHF. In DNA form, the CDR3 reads TGTGCCAGCCAGAAGGGGACGAGGTATTCACCCCTCCACTTT.

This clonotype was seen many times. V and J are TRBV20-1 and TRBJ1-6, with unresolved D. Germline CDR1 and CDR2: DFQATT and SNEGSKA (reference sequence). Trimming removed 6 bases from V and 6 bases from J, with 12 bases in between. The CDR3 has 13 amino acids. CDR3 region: CSAGGLANSPLHF. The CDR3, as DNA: TGCAGTGCAGGAGGGCTCGCTAATTCACCCCTCCACTTT.

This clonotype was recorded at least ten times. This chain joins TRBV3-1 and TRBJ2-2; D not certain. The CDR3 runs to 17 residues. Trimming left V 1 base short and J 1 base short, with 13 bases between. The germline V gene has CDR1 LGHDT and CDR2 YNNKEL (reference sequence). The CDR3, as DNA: TGTGCCAGCAGCCAAGCTTGGGGTCATATGAACACCGGGGAGCTGTTTTTT. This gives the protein CASSQAWGHMNTGELFF.

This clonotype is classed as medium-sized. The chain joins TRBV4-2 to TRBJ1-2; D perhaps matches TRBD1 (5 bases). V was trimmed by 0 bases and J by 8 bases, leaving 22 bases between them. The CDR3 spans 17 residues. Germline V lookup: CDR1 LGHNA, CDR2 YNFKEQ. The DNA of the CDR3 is TGTGCCAGCAGCCAAGATCAGGGAGCAGGGAGGATAGGCGGCTACACCTTC. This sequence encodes CASSQDQGAGRIGGYTF.

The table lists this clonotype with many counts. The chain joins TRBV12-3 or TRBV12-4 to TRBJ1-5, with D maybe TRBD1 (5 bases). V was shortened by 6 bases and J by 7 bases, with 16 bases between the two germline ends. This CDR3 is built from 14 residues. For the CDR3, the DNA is TGTGCCAGCAGCCCTATGGAAGGGACCCAGCCCCAGCATTTT. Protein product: CASSPMEGTQPQHF.

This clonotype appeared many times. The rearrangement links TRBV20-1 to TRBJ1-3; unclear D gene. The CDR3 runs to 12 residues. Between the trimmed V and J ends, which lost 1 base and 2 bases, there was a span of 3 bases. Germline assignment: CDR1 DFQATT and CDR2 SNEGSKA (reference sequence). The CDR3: CSARAPGNTIYF. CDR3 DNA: TGCAGTGCTAGAGCTCCTGGAAACACCATATATTTT.

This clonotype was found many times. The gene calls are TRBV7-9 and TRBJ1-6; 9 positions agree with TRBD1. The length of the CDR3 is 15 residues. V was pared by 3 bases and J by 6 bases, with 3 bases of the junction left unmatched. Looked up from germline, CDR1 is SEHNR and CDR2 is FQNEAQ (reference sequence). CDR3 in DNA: TGTGCCAGCAGCTTGGGACAGGGCCCTAATTCACCCCTCCACTTT. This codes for CASSLGQGPNSPLHF.

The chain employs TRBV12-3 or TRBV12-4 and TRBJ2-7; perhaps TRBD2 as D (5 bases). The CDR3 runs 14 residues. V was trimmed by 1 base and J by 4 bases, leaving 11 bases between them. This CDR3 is CASSLGGLRYEQYF. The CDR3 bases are TGTGCCAGCAGTTTAGGAGGGCTGAGGTACGAGCAGTACTTC.

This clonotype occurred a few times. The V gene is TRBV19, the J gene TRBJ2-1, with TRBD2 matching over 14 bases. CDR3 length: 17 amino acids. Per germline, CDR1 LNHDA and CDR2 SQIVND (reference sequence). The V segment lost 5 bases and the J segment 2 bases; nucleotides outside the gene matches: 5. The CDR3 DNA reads TGTGCCAGTAGTCGGACTAGCGGGGGGCAACCCTACAATGAGCAGTTCTTC. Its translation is CASSRTSGGQPYNEQFF.

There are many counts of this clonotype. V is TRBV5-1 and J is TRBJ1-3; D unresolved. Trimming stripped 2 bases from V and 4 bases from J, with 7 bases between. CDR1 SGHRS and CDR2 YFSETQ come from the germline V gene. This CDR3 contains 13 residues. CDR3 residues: CASSFDLGNTIYF. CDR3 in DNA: TGCGCCAGCAGCTTCGACCTAGGAAACACCATATATTTT.

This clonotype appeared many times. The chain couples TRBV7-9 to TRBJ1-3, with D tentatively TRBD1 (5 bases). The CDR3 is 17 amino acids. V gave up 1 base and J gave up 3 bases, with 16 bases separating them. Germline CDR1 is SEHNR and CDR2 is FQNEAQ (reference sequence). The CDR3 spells CASSLGDVGAVGNTIYF. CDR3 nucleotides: TGTGCCAGCAGCTTAGGGGACGTTGGGGCAGTTGGAAACACCATATATTTT.

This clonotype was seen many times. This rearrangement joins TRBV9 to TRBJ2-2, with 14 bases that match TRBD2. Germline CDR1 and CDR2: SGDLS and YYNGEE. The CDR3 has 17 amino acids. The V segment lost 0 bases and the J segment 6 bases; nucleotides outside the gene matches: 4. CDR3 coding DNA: TGTGCCAGCAGCGTAGGGGGACTAGCGGGAGATTCCGGGGAGCTGTTTTTT. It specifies CASSVGGLAGDSGELFF.

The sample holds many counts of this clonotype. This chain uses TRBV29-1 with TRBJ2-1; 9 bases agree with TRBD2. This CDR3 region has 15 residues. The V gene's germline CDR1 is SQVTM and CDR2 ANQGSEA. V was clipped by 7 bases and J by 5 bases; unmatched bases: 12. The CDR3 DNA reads TGCAGCGCCGCTGGCGGGAGGGGCGTAGACAATGAGCAGTTCTTC. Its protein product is CSAAGGRGVDNEQFF.

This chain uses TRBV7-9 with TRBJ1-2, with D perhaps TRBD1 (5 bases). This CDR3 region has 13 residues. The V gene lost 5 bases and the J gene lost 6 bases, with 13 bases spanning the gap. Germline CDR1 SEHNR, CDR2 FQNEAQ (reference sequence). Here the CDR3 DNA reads TGTGCCAGCAGCCCGGGGGGGGGAGATGGCTACACCTTC. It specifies CASSPGGGDGYTF.

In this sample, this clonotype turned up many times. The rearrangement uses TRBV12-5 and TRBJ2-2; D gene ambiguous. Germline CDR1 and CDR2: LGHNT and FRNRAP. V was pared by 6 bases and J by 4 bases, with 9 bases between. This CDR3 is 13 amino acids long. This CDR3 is CASGIRATGELFF. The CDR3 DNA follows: TGTGCTAGTGGGATCCGGGCCACCGGGGAGCTGTTTTTT.

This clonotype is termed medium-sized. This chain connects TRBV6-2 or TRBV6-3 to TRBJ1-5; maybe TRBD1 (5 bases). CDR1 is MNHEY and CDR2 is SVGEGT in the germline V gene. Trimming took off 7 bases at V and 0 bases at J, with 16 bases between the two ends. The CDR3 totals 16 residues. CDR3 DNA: TGTGCCAGCACTAACGGGGGGTTTGATAGCAATCAGCCCCAGCATTTT. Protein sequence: CASTNGGFDSNQPQHF.